The 7 T cell receptor beta chains below all came from one sample that was sequenced in a study of CD8 T cells in Susac syndrome (dated by TCRdb to the late 2010s). The library was made by the immunoSEQ multiplex PCR assay. RNA was extracted using the RNeasy kit, and roughly 0.5 to 1 microgram was reverse transcribed with random hexamers. TCRdb ran its own pipeline on the public reads, namely fastp trimming at Q25 and MiXCR clone calling, and kept in-frame beta chains. Rows are combined by CDR3 protein, so each entry shows the most common genes and DNA. In all, the sample holds about 120,000 distinct CDR3 sequences, and around 96% of those were seen once. Clones ranked in the top ten supply 0.2% to 0.25% of the sample. Sequencing used CD8+ T cells from PBMCs. The receptors stem from a human donor with Susac syndrome.

This rearrangement joins TRBV12-3 or TRBV12-4 to TRBJ2-2; D is undetermined. CDR3 length: 15 residues. The V gene lost 8 bases and the J gene lost 7 bases, with 20 bases spanning the gap. CDR3 nucleotides: TGTGCCAGCGGCCTTGTAGAGCCCAGAAACGGGGAGCTGTTTTTT. Translating gives CASGLVEPRNGELFF.

This chain uses TRBV5-4 with TRBJ2-5; 8 positions match TRBD1. Germline CDR1 SGHNT, CDR2 YYREEE (reference sequence). This CDR3 is built from 15 residues. The V and J ends lost 1 base and 3 bases, in that order; junction bases with no gene match: 5. The DNA for the CDR3 is TGTGCCAGCAGCTTGATGACAGGGGCCGAAGAGACCCAGTACTTC. Protein: CASSLMTGAEETQYF.

The V and J genes are TRBV6-6 and TRBJ1-1, with D possibly matching TRBD1 (5 bases). CDR1 is MNHNY, CDR2 SVGAGI, per germline (reference sequence). V lost 10 bases, J lost 7 bases, and 10 bases lay in between. The CDR3 runs to 10 residues. CDR3 residues: CATSGGEAFF. Written as DNA, the CDR3 is TGTGCCACCTCGGGGGGTGAAGCTTTCTTT.

As DNA, the CDR3 is TGTGCCAGCAGCCACGGGACTGATTCCTACGAGCAGTACTTC. Encoded protein: CASSHGTDSYEQYF. The chain combines TRBV9 with TRBJ2-7, with D perhaps TRBD2 (6 bases). V lost 4 bases to trimming and J lost 1 base, with 12 bases between them. The CDR3 covers 14 residues. Per germline, CDR1 SGDLS and CDR2 YYNGEE.

This clonotype has only one observation. The rearrangement uses TRBV9 and TRBJ1-2; D is ambiguous. Germline V CDR1 and CDR2: SGDLS, YYNGEE. The CDR3 is made up of 11 amino acids. V lost 7 bases and J 8 bases, leaving 12 bases between the germline ends. CDR3 nucleotide sequence: TGTGCCAGCGCCAACTCCGGGGGCTACACCTTC. Its translation is CASANSGGYTF.

This clonotype was seen just once. The V call is TRBV28, the J call TRBJ2-6; tentatively, D is TRBD1 or TRBD2 (6 bases each). CDR1 and CDR2 from the germline V gene are MDHEN and SYDVKM. V was clipped by 7 bases and J by 0 bases, with 13 bases between them. The CDR3 covers 16 residues. CDR3 protein: CASTGGDISGANVLTF. The CDR3 nucleotides are TGTGCCAGCACCGGGGGCGACATCTCTGGGGCCAACGTCCTGACTTTC.

The rearrangement joins TRBV20-1 to TRBJ1-1; TRBD1 matches at 10 bases. Germline V gene lookup returns CDR1 DFQATT and CDR2 SNEGSKA (reference sequence). Germline trimming cut 3 bases from V and 6 bases from J; bases unmatched to any gene: 4. The CDR3 totals 13 residues. In nucleotides, the CDR3 is TGCAGTGCTAGGGACAGGGGGTCCTCTGAAGCTTTCTTT. Translation gives CSARDRGSSEAFF.